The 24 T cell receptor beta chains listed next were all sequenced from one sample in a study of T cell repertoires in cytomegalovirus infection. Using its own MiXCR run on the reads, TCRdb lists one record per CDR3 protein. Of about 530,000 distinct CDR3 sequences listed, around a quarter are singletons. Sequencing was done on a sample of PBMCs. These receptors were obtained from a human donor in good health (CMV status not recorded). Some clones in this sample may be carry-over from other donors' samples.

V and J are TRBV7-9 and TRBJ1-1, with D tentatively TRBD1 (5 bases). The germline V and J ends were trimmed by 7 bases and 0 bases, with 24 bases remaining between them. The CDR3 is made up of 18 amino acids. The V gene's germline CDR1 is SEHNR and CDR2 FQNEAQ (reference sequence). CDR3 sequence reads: CASTIGGVWGFMNTEAFF. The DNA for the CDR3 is TGTGCCAGCACAATTGGGGGGGTATGGGGTTTCATGAACACTGAAGCTTTCTTT. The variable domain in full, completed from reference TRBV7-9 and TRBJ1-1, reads DTGVSQNPRHKITKRGQNVTFRCDPISEHNRLYWYRQTLGQGPEFLTYFQNEAQLEKSRLLSDRFSAERPKGSFSTLEIQRTEQGDSAMYLCASTIGGVWGFMNTEAFFGQGTRLTVV.

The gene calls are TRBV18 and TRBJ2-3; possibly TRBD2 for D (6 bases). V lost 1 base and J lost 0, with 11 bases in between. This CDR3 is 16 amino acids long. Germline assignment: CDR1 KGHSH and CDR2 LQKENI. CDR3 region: CASSPRPSASTDTQYF. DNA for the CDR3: TGTGCCAGCTCACCACGGCCTAGCGCTAGCACAGATACGCAGTATTTT.

CDR3 sequence: CASSPPPPRGAFNEQFF. CDR3 bases: TGTGCCAGCAGTCCCCCCCCCCCGCGGGGAGCTTTTAATGAGCAGTTCTTC. V and J are TRBV27 and TRBJ2-1; D may be TRBD2 (6 bases). The ends were cut back, 5 bases at V and 7 bases at J, with 24 bases in the middle. The V gene's germline CDR1 is MNHEY and CDR2 SMNVEV (reference sequence). CDR3 size: 17 residues.

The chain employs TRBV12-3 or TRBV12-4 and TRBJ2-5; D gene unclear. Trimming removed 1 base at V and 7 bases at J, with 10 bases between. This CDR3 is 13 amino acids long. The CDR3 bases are TGTGCCAGCAGTTTAGAGCCCGCACGGACCCAGTACTTC. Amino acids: CASSLEPARTQYF.

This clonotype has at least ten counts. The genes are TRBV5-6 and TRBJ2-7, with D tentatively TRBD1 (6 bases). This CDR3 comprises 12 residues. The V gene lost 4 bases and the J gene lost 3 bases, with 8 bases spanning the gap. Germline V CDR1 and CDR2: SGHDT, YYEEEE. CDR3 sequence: CASSRDNYEQYV. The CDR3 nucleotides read TGTGCCAGCAGCCGGGACAACTACGAGCAGTACGTC.

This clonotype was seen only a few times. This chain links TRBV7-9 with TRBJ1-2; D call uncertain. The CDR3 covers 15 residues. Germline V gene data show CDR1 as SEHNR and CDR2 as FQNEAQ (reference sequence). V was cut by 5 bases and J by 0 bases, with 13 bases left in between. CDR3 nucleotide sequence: TGTGCCAGCAGCCCCTCTCAACGGCCTAACTATGGCTACACCTTC. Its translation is CASSPSQRPNYGYTF.

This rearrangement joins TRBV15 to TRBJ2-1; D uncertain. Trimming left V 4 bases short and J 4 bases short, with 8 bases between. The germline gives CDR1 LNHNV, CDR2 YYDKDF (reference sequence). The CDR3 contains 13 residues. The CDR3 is CATSMPLYNEQFF. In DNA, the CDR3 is TGTGCCACCAGCATGCCCCTATACAATGAGCAGTTCTTC.

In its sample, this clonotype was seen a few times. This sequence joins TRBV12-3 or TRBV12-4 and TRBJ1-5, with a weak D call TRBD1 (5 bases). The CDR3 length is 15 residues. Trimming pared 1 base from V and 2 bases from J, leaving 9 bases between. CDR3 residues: CASSLVGVGNQPQHF. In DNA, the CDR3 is TGTGCCAGCAGTTTAGTGGGGGTGGGCAATCAGCCCCAGCATTTT.

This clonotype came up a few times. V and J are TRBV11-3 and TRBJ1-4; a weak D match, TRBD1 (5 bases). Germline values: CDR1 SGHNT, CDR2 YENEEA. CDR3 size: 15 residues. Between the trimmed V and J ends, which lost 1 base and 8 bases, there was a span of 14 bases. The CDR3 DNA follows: TGTGCCAGCAGCTTAGCCGGAGGGGCTGGGGAAAAACTGTTTTTT. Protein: CASSLAGGAGEKLFF.

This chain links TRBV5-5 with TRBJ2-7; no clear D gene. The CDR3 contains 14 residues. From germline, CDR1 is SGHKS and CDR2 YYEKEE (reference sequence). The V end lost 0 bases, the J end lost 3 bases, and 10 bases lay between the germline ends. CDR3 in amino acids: CASSLVADLYEQYF. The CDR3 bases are TGTGCCAGCAGCTTGGTGGCGGACCTCTACGAGCAGTACTTC. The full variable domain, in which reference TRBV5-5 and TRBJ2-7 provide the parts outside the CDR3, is DAGVTQSPTHLIKTRGQQVTLRCSPISGHKSVSWYQQVLGQGPQFIFQYYEKEERGRGNFPDRFSARQFPNYSSELNVNALLLGDSALYLCASSLVADLYEQYFGPGTRLTVT.

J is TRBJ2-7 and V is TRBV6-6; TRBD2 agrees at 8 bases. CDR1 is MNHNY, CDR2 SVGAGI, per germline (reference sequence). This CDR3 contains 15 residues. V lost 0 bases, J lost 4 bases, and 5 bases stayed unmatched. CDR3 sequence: CASSYSPGLDYEQYF. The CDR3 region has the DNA TGTGCCAGCAGTTACTCCCCGGGACTAGATTACGAGCAGTACTTC.

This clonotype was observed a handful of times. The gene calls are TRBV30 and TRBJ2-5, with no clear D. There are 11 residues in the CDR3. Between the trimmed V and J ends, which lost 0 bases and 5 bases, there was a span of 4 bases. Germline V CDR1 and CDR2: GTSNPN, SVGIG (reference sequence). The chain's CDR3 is CAWSVRETQYF. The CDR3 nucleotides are TGTGCCTGGAGTGTTCGGGAGACCCAGTACTTC.

In nucleotides, the CDR3 is TGTGCCAGCAGCTTAGTGGGGTTTGGACCTAACAATGAGCAGTTCTTC. It translates to CASSLVGFGPNNEQFF. V usage is TRBV7-2 and J usage is TRBJ2-1; D is unresolved. Germline loops: CDR1 SGHTA, CDR2 FQGNSA. This CDR3 is 16 amino acids long. The V end was cut by 1 base, the J end by 5 bases, with 15 bases between.

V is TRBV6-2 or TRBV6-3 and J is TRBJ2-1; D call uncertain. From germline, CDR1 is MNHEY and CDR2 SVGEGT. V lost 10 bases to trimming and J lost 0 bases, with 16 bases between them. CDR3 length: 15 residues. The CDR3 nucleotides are TGTGCCACCGAGGAAGATACGAGCTCCTACAATGAGCAGTTCTTC. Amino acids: CATEEDTSSYNEQFF.

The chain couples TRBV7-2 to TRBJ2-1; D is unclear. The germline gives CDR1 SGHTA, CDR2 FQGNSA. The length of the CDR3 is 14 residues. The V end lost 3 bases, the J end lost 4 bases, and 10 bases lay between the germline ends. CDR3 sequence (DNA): TGTGCCAGCAGCTTGGATTGGGCATACAATGAGCAGTTCTTC. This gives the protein CASSLDWAYNEQFF.

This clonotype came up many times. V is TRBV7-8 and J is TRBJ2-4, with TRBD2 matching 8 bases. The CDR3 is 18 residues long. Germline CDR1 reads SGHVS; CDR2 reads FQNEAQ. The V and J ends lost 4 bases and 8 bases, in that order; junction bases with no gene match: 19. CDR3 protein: CASSSKKGPGLEIHIQYF. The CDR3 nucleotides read TGTGCCAGCAGCTCCAAAAAGGGCCCGGGACTAGAGATTCACATTCAGTACTTC.

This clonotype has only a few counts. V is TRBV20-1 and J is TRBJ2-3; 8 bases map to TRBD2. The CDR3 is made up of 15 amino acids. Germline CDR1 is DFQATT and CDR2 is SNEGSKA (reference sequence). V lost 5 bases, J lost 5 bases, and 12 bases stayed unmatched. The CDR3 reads CSASRGAGAQDTQYF. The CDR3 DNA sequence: TGCAGTGCTTCGAGAGGAGCGGGAGCCCAAGATACGCAGTATTTT.

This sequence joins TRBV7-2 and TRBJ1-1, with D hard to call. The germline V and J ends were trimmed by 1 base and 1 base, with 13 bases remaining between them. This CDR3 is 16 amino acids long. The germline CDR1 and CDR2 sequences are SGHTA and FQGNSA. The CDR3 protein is CASSLEVLAWNTEAFF. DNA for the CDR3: TGTGCCAGCAGCTTAGAAGTGTTAGCATGGAACACTGAAGCTTTCTTT. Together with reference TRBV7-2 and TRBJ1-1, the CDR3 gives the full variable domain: GAGVSQSPSNKVTEKGKDVELRCDPISGHTALYWYRQSLGQGLEFLIYFQGNSAPDKSGLPSDRFSAERTGGSVSTLTIQRTQQEDSAVYLCASSLEVLAWNTEAFFGQGTRLTVV.

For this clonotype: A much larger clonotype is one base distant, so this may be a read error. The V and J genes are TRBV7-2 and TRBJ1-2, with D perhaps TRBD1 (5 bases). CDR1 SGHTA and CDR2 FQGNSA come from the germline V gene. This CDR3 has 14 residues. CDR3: CASSLAQANSGYTF. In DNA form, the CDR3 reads TGTGCCAGCAGCTTAGCACAGGCGAACTCTGGCTACACCTTC. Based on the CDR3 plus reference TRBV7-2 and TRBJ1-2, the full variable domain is GAGVSQSPSNKVTEKGKDVELRCDPISGHTALYWYRQSLGQGLEFLIYFQGNSAPDKSGLPSDRFSAERTGGSVSTLTIQRTQQEDSAVYLCASSLAQANSGYTFGSGTRLTVV.

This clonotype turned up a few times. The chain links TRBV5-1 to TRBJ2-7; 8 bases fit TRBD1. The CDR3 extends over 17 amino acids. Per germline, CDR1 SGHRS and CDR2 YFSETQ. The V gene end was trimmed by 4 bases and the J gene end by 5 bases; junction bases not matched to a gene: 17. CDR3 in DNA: TGCGCCAGCAGCGGCGAGGCAGGGACAGGCAAACACCACGAGCAGTACGTC. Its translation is CASSGEAGTGKHHEQYV.

The CDR3, as DNA: TGTGCCTGGAGCCCGACTAGCGGGAGTTTAAATGAGCAGTTCTTC. It translates to CAWSPTSGSLNEQFF. The V gene is TRBV30, the J gene TRBJ2-1; 12 positions agree with TRBD2. Germline values: CDR1 GTSNPN, CDR2 SVGIG (reference sequence). The trim removed 3 bases at V and 7 bases at J, leaving 7 bases unmatched. The CDR3 loop spans 15 amino acids.

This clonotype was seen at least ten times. The CDR3 region is CASSLESGELFF. Written as DNA, the CDR3 is TGTGCCAGCAGCTTAGAGAGCGGGGAGCTGTTTTTT. The chain is built from TRBV7-8 and TRBJ2-2; D ambiguous. The CDR3 is made up of 12 amino acids. Germline CDR1 SGHVS, CDR2 FQNEAQ. Trimming removed 1 base at V and 7 bases at J, with 4 bases between.

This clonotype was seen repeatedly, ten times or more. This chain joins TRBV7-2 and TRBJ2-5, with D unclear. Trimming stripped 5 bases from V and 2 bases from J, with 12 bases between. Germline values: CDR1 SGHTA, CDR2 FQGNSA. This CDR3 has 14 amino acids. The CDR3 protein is CASSLSASQETQYF. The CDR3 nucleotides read TGTGCCAGCAGCCTATCCGCCTCACAAGAGACCCAGTACTTC.

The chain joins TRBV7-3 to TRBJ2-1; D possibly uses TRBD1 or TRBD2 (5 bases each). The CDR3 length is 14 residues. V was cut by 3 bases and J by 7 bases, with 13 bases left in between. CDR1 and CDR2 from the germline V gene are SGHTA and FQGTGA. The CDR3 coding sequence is TGTGCCAGCAGCTTGGACGGGACCACAAATGAGCAGTTCTTC. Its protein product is CASSLDGTTNEQFF.